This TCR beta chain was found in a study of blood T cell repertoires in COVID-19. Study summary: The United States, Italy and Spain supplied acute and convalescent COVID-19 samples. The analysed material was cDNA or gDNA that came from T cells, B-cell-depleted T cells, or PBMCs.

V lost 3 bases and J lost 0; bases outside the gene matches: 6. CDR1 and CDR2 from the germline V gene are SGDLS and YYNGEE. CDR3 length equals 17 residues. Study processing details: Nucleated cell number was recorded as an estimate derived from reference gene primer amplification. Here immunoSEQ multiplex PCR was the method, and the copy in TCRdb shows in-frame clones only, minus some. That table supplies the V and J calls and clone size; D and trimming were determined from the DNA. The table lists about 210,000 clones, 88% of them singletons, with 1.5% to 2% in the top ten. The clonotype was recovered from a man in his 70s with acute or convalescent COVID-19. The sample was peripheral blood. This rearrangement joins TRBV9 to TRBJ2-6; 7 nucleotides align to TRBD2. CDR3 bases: TGTGCCAGCAGCGCCCCTGGGGGGGACTCTGGGGCCAACGTCCTGACTTTC. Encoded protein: CASSAPGGDSGANVLTF.